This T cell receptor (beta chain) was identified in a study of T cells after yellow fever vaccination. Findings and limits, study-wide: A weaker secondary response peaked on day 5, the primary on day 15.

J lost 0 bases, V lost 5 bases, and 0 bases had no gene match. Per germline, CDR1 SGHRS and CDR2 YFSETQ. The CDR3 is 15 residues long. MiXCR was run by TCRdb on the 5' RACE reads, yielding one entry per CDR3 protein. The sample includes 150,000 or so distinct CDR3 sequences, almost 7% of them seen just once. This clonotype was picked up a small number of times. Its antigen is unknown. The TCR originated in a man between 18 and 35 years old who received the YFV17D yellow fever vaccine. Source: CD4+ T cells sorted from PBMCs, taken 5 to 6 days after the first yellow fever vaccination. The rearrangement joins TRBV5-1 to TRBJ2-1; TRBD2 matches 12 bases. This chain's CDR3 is CASRLAGGSYNEQFF. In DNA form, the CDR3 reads TGCGCCAGCAGACTAGCGGGGGGCTCCTACAATGAGCAGTTCTTC.